Sequencing of this TCR beta chain was carried out in a study of T cell changes during pregnancy in multiple sclerosis (dated by TCRdb to between 2018 and 2021). About the study as a whole: In women with multiple sclerosis, the researchers looked at how the T cell repertoire shifted as pregnancy progressed.

As regards this clone: Its antigen remains undetermined. Base qualities were left out, and no much larger clone turns up one base away.

Germline trimming: 4 bases from V, 7 bases from J; junction bases outside gene matches: 5. From a lookup of the germline V gene, CDR1 and CDR2 are MNHEY and SVGAGI. Taken from cysteine to phenylalanine, the CDR3 has 14 residues. Of all the DNA, just the CDR3 is kept, 42 bases in frame from base 1. Library method: the immunoSEQ multiplex PCR assay. TCRdb provides this immuneACCESS table in a form limited to in-frame rearrangements. Some clones are lacking; in checked studies, under half of them reflect an unresolved V gene, and why the rest are absent is not known. The sample table contains tens of thousands of clones; only one count was recorded for around 90% of them. The ten largest make up over 4% of the sample.

The specimen comprised peripheral blood, sampled after pregnancy. The sequence joins TRBV6-5 to TRBJ2-1, with TRBD2 matching 9 junction bases. This clonotype originated in a female donor in good health, enrolled as a control in a pregnancy study. The DNA is TGTGCCAGCAGTTCGGCGGGGGGGTGGAATGAGCAGTTCTTC. It translates as CASSSAGGWNEQFF.